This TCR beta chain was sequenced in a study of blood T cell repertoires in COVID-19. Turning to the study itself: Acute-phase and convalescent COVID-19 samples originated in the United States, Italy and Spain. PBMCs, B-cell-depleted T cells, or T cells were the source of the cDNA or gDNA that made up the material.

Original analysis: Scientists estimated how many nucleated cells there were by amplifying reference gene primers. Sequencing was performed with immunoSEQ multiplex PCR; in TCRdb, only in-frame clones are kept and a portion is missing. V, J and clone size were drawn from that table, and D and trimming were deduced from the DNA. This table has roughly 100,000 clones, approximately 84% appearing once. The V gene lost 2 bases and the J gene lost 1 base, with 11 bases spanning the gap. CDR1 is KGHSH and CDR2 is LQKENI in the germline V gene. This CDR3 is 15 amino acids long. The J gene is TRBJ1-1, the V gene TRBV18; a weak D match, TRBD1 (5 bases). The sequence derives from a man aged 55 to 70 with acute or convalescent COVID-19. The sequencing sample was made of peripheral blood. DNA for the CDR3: TGTGCCAGCTCACCATTCGACAGTTGGAACACTGAAGCTTTCTTT. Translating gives CASSPFDSWNTEAFF.